This entry is about one TCR beta chain. Its antigen specificity is not known. Base qualities are not recorded, but no much larger clone differs from it by a single base. In light of the paper, this sample's treatment or condition label describes: live attenuated yellow fever vaccine strain. At each blood-draw timepoint, two biological replicates of bulk PBMCs were collected. A standard Ficoll-Paque protocol was used to isolate PBMCs from peripheral blood. RNA was extracted with TriZol from bulk PBMCs, CD4 and CD8 fractions, and dextramer-positive and dextramer-negative fractions. The V end loses 0 bases and the J end loses 2 bases, and a stretch of 11 bases separates them. The germline V gene encodes CDR1 MNHEY and CDR2 SVGAGI. From the cysteine up to the phenylalanine, the CDR3 has a length of 15 residues. Only the CDR3 region is kept as DNA, spanning 45 bases read in frame from base 1. TCR cDNA was made using 5'RACE template switching, a step that added a universal primer site and unique molecular identifiers. cDNA synthesis was primed from both the TCR alpha and TCR beta constant segments. Two PCR steps were used to amplify libraries, with sample barcodes and sequencing adapters being added in the second step. Sequencing of libraries was performed on Illumina HiSeq 2500 (2x100 bp) or NovaSeq (2x150 bp). Processing in the source paper ran as follows. MIGEC was used to demultiplex reads and collapse the reads into UMI consensus sequences, and MiXCR was used for V(D)J alignment. Clonotypes responding to the vaccine were identified with edgeR on replicate PBMC samples, with the criteria of FDR below 0.01 and a log2 fold change above 5 up to day 15. Each bulk clonotype was labeled CD4 or CD8 based on which sequenced repertoire, CD4 or CD8, contained the clonotype at higher abundance. Using fastp trimming at Q25 and MiXCR clonotype assembly, TCRdb reanalyzed the public sequencing data and kept in-frame beta chains. Rows are unified per CDR3 protein, each entry keeping the most common DNA and genes. The V and J calls follow TCRdb's processing rather than the paper's. This sample is represented by some 670,000 distinct CDR3 sequences; roughly 12% of them were singletons. The ten largest clones add up to 14% to 15% of the sample.

The data originate from a study of T cells after yellow fever vaccination (dated by TCRdb to about 2019). Notes on the research overall: The SMART-Seq v4 Ultra Low Input RNA kit was used to prepare libraries from fractions with low cell numbers. To track T-cell clones before and after primary and booster YFV17D yellow fever vaccination, bulk TCR alpha and beta repertoires were sequenced longitudinally. The cohort comprised two healthy male donors, one aged 18 to 30 and one aged 30 to 39 years. Blood samples were taken at several timepoints before and after primary and secondary immunization, and bulk PBMC replicates and cell subsets were isolated. What the work shows at the level of the full study, not this receptor alone: A small share of clonotypes occurred in both CD4 and CD8 compartments, likely arising from convergent recombination. After the booster, most of the clones that had expanded following primary vaccination were detected again (roughly 97% of CD4 and 88% of CD8), which suggests that memory was broadly maintained. The secondary T-cell response was weaker than the primary response but faster, peaking on day 5 instead of day 15. Only two donors were included in the study, so the extent to which the findings can be generalized is limited. FACS-sorted repertoires could contain abundant contaminating clonotypes from the bulk population, so computational filtering was required.

In this chain, TRBV6-5 is recombined with TRBJ2-7; the D gene assignment is ambiguous. The specimen was PBMCs, collected on the day of the yellow fever booster vaccination. This receptor was taken from a man aged 25 to 40 who received the YFV17D yellow fever vaccine. The CDR3 protein is CASSYSQRSTYEQYF. The DNA reads TGTGCCAGCAGTTACTCGCAAAGGTCGACCTACGAGCAGTACTTC.